Listed below are T cell receptor beta chains from one sample, sequenced in a study of blood T cell repertoires in COVID-19. Profiling relied on immunoSEQ multiplex PCR, and the TCRdb table lists in-frame clones only, not all of them. This table holds some 500,000 clones, 85% to 90% found once. The specimen sequenced was peripheral blood. These receptors were taken from a woman in her 50s with COVID-19, enrolled during active disease. CDR3s include the opening cysteine and the closing phenylalanine or tryptophan. Fields, in order: J gene, V gene, D gene, CDR3 DNA, CDR3 protein. The D gene is left open where the match is weak.

j_gene: TRBJ2-3
v_gene: TRBV24-1
d_gene: -
CDR3nt: TGTGCCACCAGTGATTCTAACCCGGTAGCGGAGGATACGCAGTATTTT
CDR3aa: CATSDSNPVAEDTQYF

j_gene: TRBJ2-7
v_gene: TRBV4-1
d_gene: -
CDR3nt: TGCGCCAGCAGCCATTCCCAAGAGGGAAGCACCTACGAGCAGTACTTC
CDR3aa: CASSHSQEGSTYEQYF

j_gene: TRBJ2-5
v_gene: TRBV5-1
d_gene: TRBD2
CDR3nt: TGCGCCAGCAGCTCCCTAGCGGGGGAAGAGACCCAGTACTTC
CDR3aa: CASSSLAGEETQYF

j_gene: TRBJ2-3
v_gene: TRBV2
d_gene: -
CDR3nt: TGTGCCAGTGGCGGCTTCACAGATACGCAGTATTTT
CDR3aa: CASGGFTDTQYF

j_gene: TRBJ2-1
v_gene: TRBV2
d_gene: -
CDR3nt: TGTGCCAGCAGTGGGAGGGGTTTGGGGAACAATGAGCAGTTCTTC
CDR3aa: CASSGRGLGNNEQFF

j_gene: TRBJ2-2
v_gene: TRBV11-2
d_gene: -
CDR3nt: TGTGCCAGCAGCTTATGGTCCCGGGGGGCTGACGGGGAGCTGTTTTTT
CDR3aa: CASSLWSRGADGELFF

j_gene: TRBJ2-3
v_gene: TRBV29-1
d_gene: TRBD2
CDR3nt: TGCAGCGTTGGCGGGGGAGATACGCAGTATTTT
CDR3aa: CSVGGGDTQYF

j_gene: TRBJ1-4
v_gene: TRBV7-2
d_gene: -
CDR3nt: TGTGCCAGCAGCTTAGTGGGGGGGCTCAATGAAAAACTGTTTTTT
CDR3aa: CASSLVGGLNEKLFF

j_gene: TRBJ2-1
v_gene: TRBV11-2
d_gene: -
CDR3nt: TGTGCCAGCAGCTTAAATAAAGGAGGGGATGAGCAGTTCTTC
CDR3aa: CASSLNKGGDEQFF

j_gene: TRBJ1-2
v_gene: TRBV19
d_gene: -
CDR3nt: TGTGCCAGTAGTATAAGGGCGGGACCGGACTTCAGTAGCTACACCTTC
CDR3aa: CASSIRAGPDFSSYTF

j_gene: TRBJ2-3
v_gene: TRBV5-1
d_gene: TRBD2
CDR3nt: TGCGCCAGCAGCTTGTGGGGACTAGGAGGGACAGATACGCAGTATTTT
CDR3aa: CASSLWGLGGTDTQYF

j_gene: TRBJ1-6
v_gene: TRBV19
d_gene: TRBD1
CDR3nt: TGTGCCAGTAGTACCGGGACAGGGGAGAGAAATTCACCCCTCCACTTT
CDR3aa: CASSTGTGERNSPLHF

j_gene: TRBJ1-1
v_gene: TRBV12-3/TRBV12-4
d_gene: TRBD1
CDR3nt: TGTGCCAGCAGGACAGGGCTTACCACTGAAGCTTTCTTT
CDR3aa: CASRTGLTTEAFF

j_gene: TRBJ1-5
v_gene: TRBV19
d_gene: -
CDR3nt: TGTGCCAGTAGTTTTCTAGATCAGCCCCAGCATTTT
CDR3aa: CASSFLDQPQHF

j_gene: TRBJ2-7
v_gene: TRBV6-2/TRBV6-3
d_gene: TRBD1
CDR3nt: TGTGCCAGCAGTTCGTGGGACAGGAGCTCCTACGAGCAGTACTTC
CDR3aa: CASSSWDRSSYEQYF

j_gene: TRBJ1-5
v_gene: TRBV19
d_gene: -
CDR3nt: TGTGCCAGTAGTATCGAGCCTACAGGGCCCTGGGGCAATCAGCCCCAGCATTTT
CDR3aa: CASSIEPTGPWGNQPQHF

j_gene: TRBJ1-6
v_gene: TRBV5-1
d_gene: TRBD1
CDR3nt: TGCGCCAGCAGCTCCGGACAGGGACCCTCACCCCTCCACTTT
CDR3aa: CASSSGQGPSPLHF

j_gene: TRBJ2-4
v_gene: TRBV24-1
d_gene: TRBD1
CDR3nt: TGTGCCACCACCCAGGGGGCGCCGAAGCCGGGATTTCTTGACAAAAACATTCAGTACTTC
CDR3aa: CATTQGAPKPGFLDKNIQYF

j_gene: TRBJ2-1
v_gene: TRBV7-9
d_gene: -
CDR3nt: TGTGCCAGCAGCTTAATTGACAGTTACAATGAGCAGTTCTTC
CDR3aa: CASSLIDSYNEQFF

j_gene: TRBJ2-1
v_gene: TRBV29-1
d_gene: -
CDR3nt: TGCAGCGTTGAAGGCAGTCGAAGACTGAGCTCCTACAATGAGCAGTTCTTC
CDR3aa: CSVEGSRRLSSYNEQFF

j_gene: TRBJ2-1
v_gene: TRBV10-3
d_gene: TRBD1
CDR3nt: TGTGCCATCGCAGGGGGCAACAATGAGCAGTTCTTC
CDR3aa: CAIAGGNNEQFF

j_gene: TRBJ2-4
v_gene: TRBV19
d_gene: TRBD2
CDR3nt: TGTGCCAGTAGTTCCGGACTAGCGGGTTCTCTTAAAGCCAAAAACATTCAGTACTTC
CDR3aa: CASSSGLAGSLKAKNIQYF

j_gene: TRBJ1-5
v_gene: TRBV15
d_gene: TRBD1
CDR3nt: TGTGCCACCAGCAGAGACCAGGGGGCATCTCAGCCCCAGCATTTT
CDR3aa: CATSRDQGASQPQHF

j_gene: TRBJ2-1
v_gene: TRBV7-9
d_gene: -
CDR3nt: TGTGCCAGCAGCTCCCCTGAGGGATGGACGAGGAATGAGCAGTTCTTC
CDR3aa: CASSSPEGWTRNEQFF

j_gene: TRBJ1-1
v_gene: TRBV18
d_gene: -
CDR3nt: TGTGCCAGCTCACCAGAGGCCCTCTACGCGGGCCAAAGTGCTGAAGCTTTCTTT
CDR3aa: CASSPEALYAGQSAEAFF

j_gene: TRBJ1-2
v_gene: TRBV30
d_gene: -
CDR3nt: TGTGCCTGGAGTGTCGGCGCAAGGGGCTATGGCTACACCTTC
CDR3aa: CAWSVGARGYGYTF

j_gene: TRBJ2-2
v_gene: TRBV6-5
d_gene: TRBD2
CDR3nt: TGTGCCAGCAGTCTCGAGCGGGGATACACCGGGGAGCTGTTTTTT
CDR3aa: CASSLERGYTGELFF

j_gene: TRBJ2-7
v_gene: TRBV5-1
d_gene: -
CDR3nt: TGCGCCAGCAGCTTGACCCAGTCTTTTTCGTCGGGGCAGTACTTC
CDR3aa: CASSLTQSFSSGQYF

j_gene: TRBJ1-5
v_gene: TRBV6-5
d_gene: -
CDR3nt: TGTGCCAGCAGATTGGAGCGGGGGTTGGGGCCCCAGCATTTT
CDR3aa: CASRLERGLGPQHF

j_gene: TRBJ1-1
v_gene: TRBV5-4
d_gene: -
CDR3nt: TGTGCCACCCGCCCCCCGGGGTCGACTGAAGCTTTCTTT
CDR3aa: CATRPPGSTEAFF

j_gene: TRBJ1-2
v_gene: TRBV6-4
d_gene: TRBD1
CDR3nt: TGTGCCACCAGACAGGGTATGGGCTATGGCTACACCTTC
CDR3aa: CATRQGMGYGYTF

j_gene: TRBJ2-3
v_gene: TRBV20-1
d_gene: -
CDR3nt: TGCAGTGCTCCCGACATAGATACGCAGTATTTT
CDR3aa: CSAPDIDTQYF

j_gene: TRBJ1-4
v_gene: TRBV25-1
d_gene: -
CDR3nt: TGTGCCAGCTTGGGGGGAGGGGAAAAACTGTTTTTT
CDR3aa: CASLGGGEKLFF

j_gene: TRBJ1-5
v_gene: TRBV19
d_gene: -
CDR3nt: TGTGCCACCCAAGGCGGGGGGGCCGGTCAGCCCCAGCATTTT
CDR3aa: CATQGGGAGQPQHF

j_gene: TRBJ2-2
v_gene: TRBV5-1
d_gene: -
CDR3nt: TGCGCCAGCAGCCCCGGGGGGAACACCGGGGAGCTGTTTTTT
CDR3aa: CASSPGGNTGELFF

j_gene: TRBJ2-3
v_gene: TRBV7-9
d_gene: TRBD1
CDR3nt: TGTGCCAGCAGCTTGAAAGGGACAGGGAGCACAGATACGCAGTATTTT
CDR3aa: CASSLKGTGSTDTQYF

j_gene: TRBJ1-1
v_gene: TRBV6-5
d_gene: -
CDR3nt: TGTGCCAGCAGTTACTCGGGGAGGGCTCTGAACACTGAAGCTTTCTTT
CDR3aa: CASSYSGRALNTEAFF

j_gene: TRBJ2-7
v_gene: TRBV9
d_gene: TRBD1
CDR3nt: TGTGCCAGCAGTTCCGGGACAGCTACCTACGAGCAGTACTTC
CDR3aa: CASSSGTATYEQYF

j_gene: TRBJ1-2
v_gene: TRBV6-4
d_gene: -
CDR3nt: TGTGCCAGCAGAGCAGGAGGTGACTACACCTTC
CDR3aa: CASRAGGDYTF

j_gene: TRBJ2-3
v_gene: TRBV15
d_gene: TRBD2
CDR3nt: TGTGCCACCAGCAGGGGGCCTAGACTAGCAAGGGAGACAGATACGCAGTATTTT
CDR3aa: CATSRGPRLARETDTQYF

j_gene: TRBJ1-5
v_gene: TRBV30
d_gene: -
CDR3nt: TGTGCCTGGAGTGCCGAGAGATCCAATGGCAATCAGCCCCAGCATTTT
CDR3aa: CAWSAERSNGNQPQHF

j_gene: TRBJ1-5
v_gene: TRBV19
d_gene: -
CDR3nt: TGTGCCAGTAGCCACCGGCTGGGGGCTGGTCAGCCCCAGCATTTT
CDR3aa: CASSHRLGAGQPQHF

j_gene: TRBJ1-1
v_gene: TRBV30
d_gene: -
CDR3nt: TGTGCCTGGGGCCGGGGTGAAGCTTTCTTT
CDR3aa: CAWGRGEAFF

j_gene: TRBJ1-3
v_gene: TRBV2
d_gene: -
CDR3nt: TGTGCCAGCAGCGACCCGGGACAAATCTCTGGAAACACCATATATTTT
CDR3aa: CASSDPGQISGNTIYF

j_gene: TRBJ2-5
v_gene: TRBV2
d_gene: -
CDR3nt: TGTGCCAGCAGTCTCCAAGAGACCCAGTACTTC
CDR3aa: CASSLQETQYF

j_gene: TRBJ1-1
v_gene: TRBV10-1
d_gene: TRBD1
CDR3nt: TGCGCCAGCAGGACCCCCCGGGACAGGGTCCAGAACGAAGCTTTCTTT
CDR3aa: CASRTPRDRVQNEAFF

j_gene: TRBJ2-7
v_gene: TRBV5-6
d_gene: -
CDR3nt: TGTGCCAGCAGCCGGGGGTACGAGCAGTACTTC
CDR3aa: CASSRGYEQYF

j_gene: TRBJ1-2
v_gene: TRBV16
d_gene: -
CDR3nt: TGTGCCAGCAGCCAAGGGGAGGGCTACACCTTC
CDR3aa: CASSQGEGYTF

j_gene: TRBJ2-1
v_gene: TRBV27
d_gene: TRBD1
CDR3nt: TGTGCCAGCAGTTTATTTGGCGGGACAGGGATCGATGAGCAGTTCTTC
CDR3aa: CASSLFGGTGIDEQFF

j_gene: TRBJ1-2
v_gene: TRBV5-4
d_gene: -
CDR3nt: TGTGCCAGCAGTGAGATCCCTCACGGGAGTAACTATGGCTACACCTTC
CDR3aa: CASSEIPHGSNYGYTF

j_gene: TRBJ2-3
v_gene: TRBV29-1
d_gene: -
CDR3nt: TGCAGCGTTGTAGCGTCGGGGGTTGGGACAGATACGCAGTATTTT
CDR3aa: CSVVASGVGTDTQYF

j_gene: TRBJ2-1
v_gene: TRBV3-1/TRBV3-2
d_gene: -
CDR3nt: TGTGCCAGCAGCCTGAGGGTGGGCTCCTACAATGAGCAGTTCTTC
CDR3aa: CASSLRVGSYNEQFF

j_gene: TRBJ2-1
v_gene: TRBV12-3/TRBV12-4
d_gene: -
CDR3nt: TGTGCCAGCAGTCCAAATCAGGGTCATGAGCAGTTCTTC
CDR3aa: CASSPNQGHEQFF